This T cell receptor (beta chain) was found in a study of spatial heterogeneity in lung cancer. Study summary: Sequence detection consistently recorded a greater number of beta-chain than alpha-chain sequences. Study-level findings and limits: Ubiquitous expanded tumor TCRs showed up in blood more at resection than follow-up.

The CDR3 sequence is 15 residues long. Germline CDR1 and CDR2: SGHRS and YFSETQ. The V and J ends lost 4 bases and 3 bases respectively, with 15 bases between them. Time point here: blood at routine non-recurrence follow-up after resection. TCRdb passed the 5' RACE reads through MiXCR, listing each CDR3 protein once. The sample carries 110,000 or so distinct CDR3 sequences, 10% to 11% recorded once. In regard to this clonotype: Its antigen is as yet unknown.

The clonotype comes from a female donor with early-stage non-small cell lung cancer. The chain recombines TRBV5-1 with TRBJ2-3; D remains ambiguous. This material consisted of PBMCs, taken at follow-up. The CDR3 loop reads CASSVLPLGTDTQYF. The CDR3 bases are TGCGCCAGCAGCGTGCTACCCCTCGGTACAGATACGCAGTATTTT.